This T cell receptor (beta chain) was obtained from a study of post-analysis software for immune sequencing data. Across the whole study: The courses of disease that were included comprised relapsing-remitting, secondary progressive and progressive-relapsing multiple sclerosis.

Turning to this clonotype: No antigen is known for it.

Unique molecular identifiers were built into the TCR beta cDNA libraries. The authors obtained roughly 500,000 cDNA molecules from around 0.96 to 9.9 million T cells. One entry per CDR3 protein, called by TCRdb with MiXCR from the PCR reads. Altogether approximately 770,000 distinct CDR3 sequences are present, around 46% being singletons, with the ten largest covering 4.9%. Findings of the study overall: Multiple sclerosis was associated with a significant reduction in normalized Chao1 diversity relative to controls. Batch-matched samples strongly co-clustered by F measure. The study found TRBV5-6, TRBV5-1 and TRBV20-1 among a few TRBV segments more frequent in patients than controls.

The CDR3 sequence is 15 residues long. Germline V CDR1 and CDR2: PRHDT, FYEKMQ (reference sequence). The V call is TRBV13, the J call TRBJ2-4; D tentatively reads TRBD1 or TRBD2 (5 bases each). The J call may not be correct, given that the DNA end is closer to TRBJ2-7. The TCR was taken from a girl aged 10-17 years with multiple sclerosis. The sequencing input was blood. CDR3 coding DNA: TGTGCCAGCCAACGCCTATATGGGGGATCCTACGAGCAGTACTTC. This gives the protein CASQRLYGGSYEQYF.